Given below is one TCR beta chain in context. Its cognate antigen is unknown. A deep-level run was used for the assay. Generated by immunoSEQ multiplex PCR, the TCRdb table keeps only in-frame clones and is missing some. The table records over a million clones, around four fifths of them present only once. This specimen comes from a study of shared clonotypes between healthy human individuals. General study points: Estimated clonotype richness was generally higher in naive than memory subsets.

CD4+ cell separation produced CD45RA+ naive and CD45RA-negative memory subsets. The sample was memory CD4+ T cells sorted from blood. As for subset: CD45RA-negative fraction. This receptor was identified in a man aged 18 to 29 in good health.

The CDR3 region is CASSRTVGVGNTIYF. As DNA, the CDR3 is TGCGCCAGCAGCCGCACCGTCGGGGTCGGAAACACCATATATTTT. The chain couples TRBV5-1 to TRBJ1-3, with unresolved D. CDR3 size: 15 residues. CDR1 and CDR2 from the germline V gene are SGHRS and YFSETQ. Trimming took off 4 bases at V and 4 bases at J, with 15 bases between the two ends.